What follows are 20 T cell receptor beta chains derived from one specimen sequenced in a study of T cells in Graves' hyperthyroidism and ophthalmopathy. Researchers amplified the TCR beta CDR3 regions from RNA transcripts. In the first-round RT-PCR of the TCR CDR3, the HTBI primer set was used. Using its own MiXCR run on the multiplex PCR reads, TCRdb lists one record per CDR3 protein. Among a few hundred thousand distinct CDR3 sequences, around 18% were seen once, and the ten largest hold roughly a sixth. Sample: blood. All receptors come from a middle-aged woman with Graves' ophthalmopathy.

The sample holds many counts of this clonotype. This sequence joins TRBV12-3 or TRBV12-4 and TRBJ2-7; either TRBD1 or TRBD2 may fit D (6 bases each). Trimming took off 9 bases at V and 5 bases at J, with 17 bases between the two ends. The CDR3 has 13 amino acids. In nucleotides, the CDR3 is TGTGCCAGTAATCTGAGGGGGGTGAACGAGCAGTACTTC. This translates into CASNLRGVNEQYF.

This chain joins TRBV6-2 or TRBV6-3 and TRBJ1-1; D call uncertain. Germline V gene sequence: CDR1 MNHEY, CDR2 SVGEGT. The CDR3 has 15 residues. Trimming removed 2 bases at V and 1 base at J, with 11 bases between. The CDR3: CASSYADLRNTEAFF. CDR3 nucleotide sequence: TGTGCCAGCAGTTACGCAGACTTGCGGAACACTGAAGCTTTCTTT.

In its sample, this clonotype was seen many times. The rearrangement uses TRBV28 and TRBJ2-7; no clear D. Trimming pared 7 bases from V and 3 bases from J, leaving 19 bases between. Germline CDR1 is MDHEN and CDR2 is SYDVKM. The CDR3 length is 15 residues. The DNA of the CDR3 is TGTGCCAGCACCAACCGGACGGCCCTCGGCTACGAGCAGTACTTC. This codes for CASTNRTALGYEQYF.

This clonotype was detected many times. This rearrangement joins TRBV5-1 to TRBJ1-2; 7 bases align to TRBD1. Germline loops: CDR1 SGHRS, CDR2 YFSETQ. Trimming cost V 1 base and J 5 bases; bases outside gene matches: 11. The CDR3 totals 16 residues. The CDR3 loop is CASSLIATGIDYGYTF. The CDR3 DNA is TGCGCCAGCAGCTTGATAGCGACAGGGATTGATTATGGCTACACCTTC.

V is TRBV6-5 and J is TRBJ1-1; D not certain. The CDR3 runs 13 residues. The ends were cut back, 0 bases at V and 7 bases at J, with 9 bases in the middle. Germline lookup yields CDR1 MNHEY and CDR2 SVGAGI. The CDR3 nucleotides read TGTGCCAGCAGTTACTCGTGGGATGGTGAAGCTTTCTTT. The encoded protein is CASSYSWDGEAFF.

This clonotype was counted many times. The chain has TRBV19 and TRBJ1-2; D is unresolved. CDR1 is LNHDA and CDR2 is SQIVND in the germline V gene (reference sequence). The CDR3 has 13 amino acids. Trimming cost V 7 bases and J 0 bases, with 9 bases left between them. The CDR3 DNA reads as TGTGCCAGTAACTCCGGGCCTAACTATGGCTACACCTTC. Translation: CASNSGPNYGYTF.

This clonotype was seen many times. The V call is TRBV11-2, the J call TRBJ1-1; D is undetermined. This CDR3 is 15 amino acids long. CDR1 and CDR2 (germline): SGHAT, FQNNGV. V lost 1 base to trimming and J lost 4 bases, with 13 bases between them. This CDR3 reads CASSLGVGIITEAFF. In DNA, the CDR3 is TGTGCCAGCAGCTTAGGGGTGGGCATAATCACTGAAGCTTTCTTT.

This clonotype was recorded at least ten times. The chain uses TRBV6-5 and TRBJ1-5; the D is unclear. CDR3 length: 13 amino acids. Germline assignment: CDR1 MNHEY and CDR2 SVGAGI. The germline V and J ends were trimmed by 0 bases and 3 bases, with 3 bases remaining between them. CDR3 bases: TGTGCCAGCAGTTACTCGGACAATCAGCCCCAGCATTTT. The encoded protein is CASSYSDNQPQHF.

This clonotype was found a few times. Given a much more abundant clone one base away, this may be a read error. The chain has TRBV12-3 or TRBV12-4 and TRBJ2-7; possibly TRBD1 for D (5 bases). V was trimmed by 6 bases and J by 5 bases, leaving 17 bases between them. This CDR3 has 14 residues. The CDR3 nucleotides read TGTGCCAGCAGGCGGCAGGACATGGCCCACGAGCAGTACTTC. Protein: CASRRQDMAHEQYF.

This clonotype has a count of ten or more. The gene calls are TRBV20-1 and TRBJ2-7; TRBD1 aligns across 11 bases. Trimming cost V 3 bases and J 6 bases; bases outside gene matches: 7. There are 14 residues in the CDR3. CDR1 DFQATT and CDR2 SNEGSKA come from the germline V gene (reference sequence). DNA for the CDR3: TGCAGTGCTAGCCTGGGACAGGGGGGTGGCGAGCAGTACTTC. As protein: CSASLGQGGGEQYF.

This clonotype has at least ten counts. The J gene is TRBJ2-7, the V gene TRBV6-1; 7 bases are shared with TRBD2. The CDR3 length is 14 residues. The junction had 4 bases not matched to a gene; V was cut back by 5 bases and J by 0 bases. Looked up from germline, CDR1 is MNHNS and CDR2 is SASEGT. The CDR3 is CASSRTSDSYEQYF. CDR3 nucleotide sequence: TGTGCCAGCAGTAGAACTAGCGACTCCTACGAGCAGTACTTC.

The J gene is TRBJ2-7, the V gene TRBV13; 10 bases map to TRBD2. The V gene's germline CDR1 is PRHDT and CDR2 FYEKMQ (reference sequence). V gave up 4 bases and J gave up 2 bases; unmatched junction bases: 5. The CDR3 is made up of 15 amino acids. CDR3 sequence: CASSSASGRPYEQYF. The CDR3 nucleotides are TGTGCCAGCAGCTCTGCTAGCGGGAGACCCTACGAGCAGTACTTC.

This chain uses TRBV7-3 with TRBJ1-1; D not resolved. Germline assignment: CDR1 SGHTA and CDR2 FQGTGA. The V end lost 1 base, the J end lost 3 bases, and 12 bases lay between the germline ends. The CDR3 length is 15 residues. The CDR3 region is CASSLIGPGDTEAFF. The CDR3 DNA reads as TGTGCCAGCAGCTTAATAGGGCCGGGTGACACTGAAGCTTTCTTT.

This clonotype was seen repeatedly, ten times or more. The CDR3 spells CASSSLAALQPQHF. The CDR3 DNA follows: TGTGCCAGCAGCTCCCTTGCGGCGTTGCAGCCCCAGCATTTT. The chain has TRBV12-3 or TRBV12-4 and TRBJ1-5, with unresolved D. The V and J ends lost 6 bases and 7 bases respectively, with 16 bases between them. CDR3 length equals 14 residues.

As to this clonotype: A junction boundary mismatches the germline segment, possibly from a read error. V is TRBV7-7 and J is TRBJ2-5, with D possibly TRBD1 on 6 matching bases. Germline lookup yields CDR1 SSHAT and CDR2 FNYEAQ (reference sequence). CDR3 length equals 13 residues. CDR3 nucleotide sequence: TGTGCTAGAAGCCCCGGACAGCAAGAGACACAGTACTTC. Its protein product is CARSPGQQETQYF.

The J gene is TRBJ2-2, the V gene TRBV6-2 or TRBV6-3; D is perhaps TRBD2 (6 bases). V was clipped by 6 bases and J by 5 bases, with 13 bases between them. This CDR3 has 14 residues. CDR1 and CDR2 (germline): MNHEY, SVGEGT. CDR3 sequence reads: CASRWAGRTGELFF. Written as DNA, the CDR3 is TGTGCCAGCAGGTGGGCCGGGAGAACCGGGGAGCTGTTTTTT.

The chain couples TRBV30 to TRBJ1-2; D is possibly TRBD1 (6 bases). Germline assignment: CDR1 GTSNPN and CDR2 SVGIG (reference sequence). CDR3 length: 16 residues. Trimming stripped 4 bases from V and 5 bases from J, with 23 bases between. The CDR3 sequence: CAWTVPGTSRRYGYTF. CDR3 sequence (DNA): TGTGCCTGGACCGTCCCCGGGACATCCCGTCGGTATGGCTACACCTTC.

This clonotype has ten or more counts. The chain is built from TRBV28 and TRBJ2-7; the match to TRBD2 covers 9 bases. Per germline, CDR1 MDHEN and CDR2 SYDVKM. The CDR3 is 15 amino acids. Trimming cost V 6 bases and J 5 bases; bases outside gene matches: 11. The CDR3 is CASRGYAGGRDEQYF. The CDR3 DNA is TGTGCCAGCAGGGGATACGCGGGAGGGCGAGACGAGCAGTACTTC.

This clonotype was counted ten times or more. The genes are TRBV7-2 and TRBJ2-5; D gene uncertain. V lost 0 bases and J 5 bases, leaving 19 bases between the germline ends. Germline V gene data show CDR1 as SGHTA and CDR2 as FQGNSA. The CDR3 is made up of 17 amino acids. The DNA for the CDR3 is TGTGCCAGCAGCTTAGCCTTCGGGCTAGTGGGTCGGGAGACCCAGTACTTC. Its translation: CASSLAFGLVGRETQYF.

This clonotype showed up many times. This chain uses TRBV11-2 with TRBJ1-1; D gene ambiguous. The CDR3 loop spans 14 amino acids. The germline gives CDR1 SGHAT, CDR2 FQNNGV. V dropped 5 bases and J dropped 1 base, with 11 bases sitting between them. CDR3: CASSHGRGNTEAFF. The CDR3, as DNA: TGTGCCAGCAGCCACGGACGGGGGAACACTGAAGCTTTCTTT. Based on the CDR3 plus reference TRBV11-2 and TRBJ1-1, the full variable domain is EAGVAQSPRYKIIEKRQSVAFWCNPISGHATLYWYQQILGQGPKLLIQFQNNGVVDDSQLPKDRFSAERLKGVDSTLKIQPAKLEDSAVYLCASSHGRGNTEAFFGQGTRLTVV.